The T cell receptor (beta chain) under discussion was sequenced for a study of T cell responses to AZD1222 COVID-19 vaccine. A word on this clone: What it binds is not known.

Germline CDR1 reads LNHDA; CDR2 reads SQIVND (reference sequence). The CDR3 loop spans 20 amino acids. V was shortened by 3 bases and J by 5 bases, with 29 bases between the two germline ends. Libraries were prepared by immunoSEQ multiplex PCR; TCRdb keeps only in-frame clonotypes and omits some of them. The repertoire includes roughly 100,000 clones, about 82% of them detected once, and more than 1.2% sits in the top ten. Study-wide points: Just a handful of AZD1222 recipients tested seropositive at baseline.

This sequence was found in an adult in good health. Sequenced material: peripheral blood, taken on day 0 of AZD1222 vaccination. The rearrangement uses TRBV19 and TRBJ1-3; D unclear. CDR3 bases: TGTGCCAGTAGTATGCAGGTGGTCGGCCAGGCACCCTGGTCTAGAAACACCATATATTTT. Translation gives CASSMQVVGQAPWSRNTIYF.